Listed below are T cell receptor beta chains from one sample, sequenced in a study of cytomegalovirus exposure and HLA in healthy donors. Repertoires were generated with immunoSEQ multiplex PCR, while TCRdb's copy carries only in-frame clones and drops some. The data hold about 210,000 clones, with 75% to 80% observed a single time. The sequencing input was PBMCs. The receptor source for this set is a male donor in good health and CMV-seronegative. CDR3s include the opening cysteine and the closing phenylalanine or tryptophan.

v_call | cdr3_aa
TRBV29-1 | CSVDSLWARQETQYF
TRBV30 | CAWSVSGTGIQPQHF
TRBV6-5 | CASSLEENTEAFF
TRBV6-1 | CASPGTANTGELFF
TRBV7-3 | CASSSRFTGQGNPYYGYTF
TRBV28 | CASSLWGSGLNTEAFF
TRBV10-3 | CATGGGESFNQPQHF
TRBV10-3 | CAIPDRANYGYTF
TRBV18 | CASSPNRLPNYGYTF
TRBV6-1 | CASNDRVGNGYTF
TRBV6-1 | CASDTILPNYGYTF
TRBV9 | CASSVGGTGGYGYTF
TRBV5-6 | CASSLEGTAHPGELFF
TRBV10-3 | CAISQDRGGSYEQYF
TRBV14 | CASSPGQSYGYTF
TRBV4-1 | CASSGLAGQPQHF
TRBV18 | CASSLSGTGTTDTQYF
TRBV11-2 | CASAQETDYGYTF
TRBV5-6 | CASSQPNIQGETQYF
TRBV4-3 | CASSQGQGVTDTQYF
TRBV6-5 | CASSFGDSLYGYTF
TRBV5-6 | CASSLIASGEQYF
TRBV13 | CASSFPAGTTDTQYF
TRBV7-2 | CASSLRDSSYEQYF
TRBV2 | CASSIRGREGANVLTF
TRBV19 | CASSIHRRVGTEAFF
TRBV6-5 | CASSEEVWDSPLHF
TRBV28 | CASTDSLNQPQHF
TRBV29-1 | CSVEGTGSLGGYTF
TRBV30 | CAWIRTEAFF
TRBV4-3 | CASSHLREETQYF
TRBV5-1 | CASSLAGGSRSPLHF
TRBV5-6 | CASSHTTGGHYGYTF
TRBV7-9 | CASSLLTVNTEAFF
TRBV7-7 | CASSLQREGRTSTDTQYF
TRBV2 | CASSDRQSTYGYTF
TRBV7-2 | CASSSPLAGINTGELFF
TRBV6-5 | CASSYSGEGQPQHF
TRBV7-2 | CASSSGQGNTEAFF
TRBV7-8 | CASTPGTGRAQYF